This T cell receptor beta chain was captured by sequencing in a study of shared clonotypes between healthy human individuals. Study-wide findings and caveats: Sequencing depth was expected to affect clonotype sharing among donors. Richness estimates generally favored naive over memory subsets.

CD45RO-negative CD8 cells positively selected for CCR7 made up the naive population, which excluded terminally differentiated effector memory CD45RA+ cells. V dropped 3 bases and J dropped 1 base, with 16 bases sitting between them. The germline CDR1 and CDR2 sequences are SGDLS and YYNGEE. The CDR3 contains 17 residues. In regard to this clone: The antigen is not known.

Genomic DNA belonging to each subset was distributed in equal measure over several immunoSEQ plates. TCRdb's table, derived via immunoSEQ multiplex PCR, lists solely in-frame clones and lacks some. The table has about 2.1 million clones, around 93% seen once. The sample was naive CD8+ T cells from PBMCs. This chain uses TRBV9 with TRBJ2-2; either TRBD1 or TRBD2 may fit D (5 bases each). The TCR was taken from a man between 18 and 35 years old in good health. Some clones in this sample may be carry-over from other donors' samples. The CDR3 DNA reads as TGTGCCAGCAGCGCCCAACCGGGACCCTGGAACACCGGGGAGCTGTTTTTT. This encodes CASSAQPGPWNTGELFF.